This TCR beta chain was retrieved from a study of regulatory T cells in long-lasting Graves disease. V lost 5 bases and J 4 bases, leaving 14 bases between the germline ends. This CDR3 contains 14 residues. Germline loops: CDR1 LNHDA, CDR2 SQIVND (reference sequence). Time point of the sample: persistent/refractory GD, antithyroid drugs over 5 years with positive TRAb. After RNA was extracted from PBMCs, the TCR library was made from it. For TCR beta, libraries came from iRepertoire HTBI primers and Arm-PCR of CDR3 regions. In TCRdb, the multiplex PCR reads were re-called with MiXCR into one record per CDR3 protein. The table includes 350,000 to 450,000 distinct CDR3 sequences, around 20% detected once. This clonotype was detected many times.

This rearrangement joins TRBV19 to TRBJ1-1, with D possibly TRBD1 on 6 matching bases. The receptor was isolated from a female donor with Graves disease. The input for sequencing was peripheral blood mononuclear cells (PBMCs), taken when the disease was refractory, from a patient treated with antithyroid drugs. The CDR3 DNA reads TGTGCCAGTAGTTTTGGACAGCGCATCACTGAAGCTTTCTTT. Amino acid sequence: CASSFGQRITEAFF. Supplemented by reference TRBV19 and TRBJ1-1, the full variable domain reads DGGITQSPKYLFRKEGQNVTLSCEQNLNHDAMYWYRQDPGQGLRLIYYSQIVNDFQKGDIAEGYSVSREKKESFPLTVTSAQKNPTAFYLCASSFGQRITEAFFGQGTRLTVV.